The rows below give T cell receptor beta chains drawn from one sample of a study of identical twins. A single record per CDR3 protein comes from TCRdb applying MiXCR to the 5' RACE reads. Of 1.5 million to 2 million distinct CDR3 sequences detected, about 32% appear once; the ten largest clones hold 0.27%. What was sequenced was cord blood. The receptor source for this set is a newborn girl in good health. Each CDR3 is given with its conserved first and last residue. A row's size may be missing; if present it is once, few, many or a size class.

abundance,j_gene,v_gene,len,CDR3aa
NA,TRBJ1-2,TRBV20-1,14,CSATGGEPNYGYTF
once,NA,TRBV3-1,16,CASSQERLAGPNEQYF
NA,TRBJ2-7,TRBV20-1,14,CSARDLTVPYEQYF
NA,TRBJ2-1,TRBV5-1,17,CASSPLAGGRTYNEQFF
NA,TRBJ2-3,TRBV11-2,14,CASSPHALTDTQYF
few,TRBJ2-3,TRBV4-1,15,CASSRDWWGSDTQYF
NA,TRBJ1-2,TRBV6-1,15,CASSAHRDSYYGYTF
once,TRBJ2-1,TRBV5-1,16,CASSLDRGLLRNEQFF
NA,TRBJ1-2,TRBV6-2/TRBV6-3,16,CASSYSSGVRSYGYTF
few,TRBJ1-1,TRBV10-3,13,CAISEVEGGEAFF
NA,NA,TRBV20-1,14,CSARSGWASNEQYF
NA,TRBJ2-1,TRBV7-2,16,CAGSLFLGGSGNEQFF
NA,TRBJ2-7,TRBV20-1,14,CSARVAGGSYEQYF
NA,TRBJ1-5,TRBV29-1,13,CSVEDREGQPQHF
NA,TRBJ2-7,TRBV20-1,14,CSAIDGSSAYEQYF